The T cell receptor (beta chain) under discussion was sequenced for a study of Graves' ophthalmopathy and Graves' hyperthyroidism. The germline CDR1 and CDR2 sequences are ENHRY and SYGVKD. Trimming took off 5 bases at V and 4 bases at J, with 17 bases between the two ends. The length of the CDR3 is 15 residues. Scientists amplified the TCR beta CDR3 regions from RNA transcripts. Following a first-round RT-PCR that used HTBI primers, a second-round multiplex PCR was carried out. One entry per CDR3 protein, called by TCRdb with MiXCR from the multiplex PCR reads. The data show 500,000 to 600,000 distinct CDR3 sequences, roughly 39% seen once.

This TCR derives from an adult man with Graves' hyperthyroidism. The rearrangement joins TRBV10-3 to TRBJ2-5; possible D gene TRBD1, 6 bases. The sequenced sample consisted of peripheral blood or thyroid tissue (not recorded which). The CDR3 loop is CAISTTGQGRETQYF. The DNA for the CDR3 is TGTGCCATCAGTACCACGGGACAAGGGAGAGAGACCCAGTACTTC.